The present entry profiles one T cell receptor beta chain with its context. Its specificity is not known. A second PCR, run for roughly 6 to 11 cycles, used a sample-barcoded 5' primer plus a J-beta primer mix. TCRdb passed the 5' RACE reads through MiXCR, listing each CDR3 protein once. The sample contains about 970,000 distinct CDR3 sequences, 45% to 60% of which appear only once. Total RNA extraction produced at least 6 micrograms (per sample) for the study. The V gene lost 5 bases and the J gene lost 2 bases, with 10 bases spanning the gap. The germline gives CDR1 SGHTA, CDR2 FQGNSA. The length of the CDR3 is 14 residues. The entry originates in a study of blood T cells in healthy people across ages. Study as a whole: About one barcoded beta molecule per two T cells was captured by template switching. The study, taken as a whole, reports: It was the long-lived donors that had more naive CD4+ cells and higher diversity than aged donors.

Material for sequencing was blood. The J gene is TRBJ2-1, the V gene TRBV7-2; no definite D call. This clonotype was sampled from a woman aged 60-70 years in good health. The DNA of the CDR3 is TGTGCCAGCAGCCTAGGTAGTACCTACAATGAGCAGTTCTTC. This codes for CASSLGSTYNEQFF.